These 26 T cell receptor beta chains came from one sample sequenced in a study of tumor and adjacent non-tumor tissue in lung cancer. The library came from three nested PCR rounds adapted from ARM-PCR protocols. TCRdb itself ran the multiplex PCR reads through MiXCR, one entry per CDR3 protein. The sample includes more than 90,000 distinct CDR3 sequences, about 66% of them seen just once. This sample's RNA came from whole unsorted tissue. The source material was lung tumor tissue. These receptors all stem from a man in his sixties with non-small cell lung cancer.

This sequence joins TRBV6-2 or TRBV6-3 and TRBJ1-1; tentatively, D is TRBD1 (6 bases). This CDR3 has 13 amino acids. The germline V gene has CDR1 MNHEY and CDR2 SVGEGT. CDR3 in amino acids: CVSSYSQGTEAFF. In nucleotides, the CDR3 is TGTGTCAGTAGTTACAGCCAGGGGACTGAAGCTTTCTTT.

Comment on this clonotype: A much larger clone differs by one base, so this may be a read error. CDR3 in DNA: TGTGCCGGCAGCTTAACAGGGGGATACACCGGGGAGCTGTTTTTT. Protein product: CAGSLTGGYTGELFF. The chain has TRBV7-8 and TRBJ2-2; 8 positions match TRBD1. The CDR3 loop spans 15 amino acids. The germline CDR1 and CDR2 sequences are SGHVS and FQNEAQ.

The chain carries TRBV4-1 and TRBJ2-2, with 10 bases aligning to TRBD1. There are 16 residues in the CDR3. CDR1 and CDR2 from the germline V gene are MGHRA and YSYEKL. V shed 3 bases and J 8 bases; nucleotides not matched to a gene: 9. Written as DNA, the CDR3 is TGCGCCAGCAGCCATGACGGGACAGGGGTCACAGGGGAGCTGTTTTTT. It encodes CASSHDGTGVTGELFF.

The chain uses TRBV2 and TRBJ2-1; 9 bases are shared with TRBD1. The CDR3 spans 16 residues. Losses at the gene ends were 6 bases for V and 8 bases for J; bases not matched to a gene: 14. Germline assignment: CDR1 SNHLY and CDR2 FYNNEI. The CDR3 DNA reads as TGTGCCAGCAGACCCGGGACAGGGATAAAATTCGATGAGCAGTTCTTC. Amino acid sequence: CASRPGTGIKFDEQFF.

For this clonotype: A single base separates this from a much larger clone, so it may be a read error. The V call is TRBV5-4, the J call TRBJ2-1; 7 bases map to TRBD1. Per germline, CDR1 SGHNT and CDR2 YYREEE (reference sequence). This CDR3 contains 14 residues. CDR3 sequence reads: CASSSGQAYNGQFF. CDR3 nucleotides: TGTGCCAGCAGCAGCGGACAGGCCTACAATGGGCAGTTCTTC.

This clonotype has at least ten counts. This rearrangement joins TRBV20-1 to TRBJ2-6; D is undetermined. The length of the CDR3 is 12 residues. V lost 6 bases and J lost 3, with 6 bases in between. The germline V gene encodes CDR1 DFQATT and CDR2 SNEGSKA (reference sequence). DNA for the CDR3: TGCAGTGCCACGGATGGGGCCAACGTCCTGACTTTC. It is translated as CSATDGANVLTF.

This clonotype was picked up a small number of times. Possible read error: a much larger clone is one base away. The conserved phenylalanine or tryptophan is not found at the CDR3 terminus, so this likely reflects a read error. The V and J genes are TRBV6-1 and TRBJ2-7; possibly TRBD1 for D (6 bases). The germline V gene has CDR1 MNHNS and CDR2 SASEGT. The CDR3 extends over 14 amino acids. Trimming cost V 8 bases and J 4 bases, with 18 bases left between them. The CDR3 DNA is TGTGCCAGCGCGCTACCCGGGACACCTTACGAGCAGTACATC. Amino acids: CASALPGTPYEQYI.

V usage is TRBV4-1 and J usage is TRBJ2-5; D gene ambiguous. V lost 1 base and J lost 5, with 17 bases in between. The CDR3 is 16 amino acids. Germline-derived CDR1 and CDR2 are MGHRA and YSYEKL. CDR3 sequence reads: CASSQATLGPEETQYF. Here the CDR3 DNA reads TGCGCCAGCAGCCAAGCTACCCTTGGCCCGGAGGAGACCCAGTACTTC.

A word on this clonotype: The junction departs from germline at one end; a sequencing error may be responsible. The V call is TRBV11-1, the J call TRBJ2-1; maybe TRBD1 (6 bases). The germline V gene encodes CDR1 SGHAT and CDR2 FQDESV (reference sequence). The CDR3 covers 14 residues. The CDR3 region has the DNA TGTACCAGCAGCATCATTGGGAGACAGGATGAGCAGTTCTTC. It specifies CTSSIIGRQDEQFF.

Worth noting for this clonotype: The CDR3 carries no conserved terminal phenylalanine or tryptophan, so it likely arises from a read error. This chain joins TRBV12-3 or TRBV12-4 and TRBJ1-2; 7 nucleotides match TRBD1. CDR3 length: 14 residues. Trimming at V came to 5 bases and at J to 8 bases, leaving 11 bases not matched to a gene. CDR3 residues: CASSPFGTVRGYTS. DNA for the CDR3: TGTGCCAGCAGTCCCTTCGGGACAGTTCGAGGCTACACCTCC.

Comments on this clonotype: Sequence at one end of the junction differs from germline and may be a read error. The rearrangement uses TRBV28 and TRBJ1-4; weak D call: TRBD1 (5 bases). Germline V gene lookup returns CDR1 MDHEN and CDR2 SYDVKM. CDR3 length: 15 residues. In nucleotides, the CDR3 is TGTGCCAGTAGTTGGGCGGGGCCCATCGGTGAAAAACTGTTTTTT. Protein: CASSWAGPIGEKLFF.

In nucleotides, the CDR3 is TGCGCCAGCAGCCTGGTTTCTAGGACTAGCGGCACAGATACGCAGTATTTT. Translating it yields CASSLVSRTSGTDTQYF. The rearrangement joins TRBV5-1 to TRBJ2-3; 9 positions match TRBD2. Germline V gene lookup returns CDR1 SGHRS and CDR2 YFSETQ. This CDR3 spans 17 amino acids. V lost 4 bases, J lost 1 base, and 10 bases stayed unmatched.

This clonotype was found once. The junction and the germline gene differ at one end; a read error may be behind it. The V gene is TRBV6-6, the J gene TRBJ2-3, with 7 bases fitting TRBD2. There are 19 residues in the CDR3. Germline V lookup: CDR1 MNHNY, CDR2 SVGAGI (reference sequence). CDR3 nucleotide sequence: TGTGCCAACAGTTACACTGCAACTAGCGCACTTAGGGAGACAGATACGCAGTATTTT. Translation gives CANSYTATSALRETDTQYF.

Ten or more counts support this clonotype. The chain joins TRBV6-6 to TRBJ2-1; 10 nucleotides line up with TRBD1. Losses at the gene ends were 7 bases for V and 5 bases for J; bases not matched to a gene: 8. This CDR3 is built from 15 residues. Germline V gene sequence: CDR1 MNHNY, CDR2 SVGAGI (reference sequence). CDR3 sequence (DNA): TGTGCCAGCACTTTACGGGACAGGGGACACAATGAGCAGTTCTTC. This encodes CASTLRDRGHNEQFF.

In this sample, this clonotype turned up many times. This chain uses TRBV5-6 with TRBJ2-5; possibly TRBD2 for D (7 bases). The V and J ends lost 6 bases and 1 base respectively, with 16 bases between them. CDR1 and CDR2 from the germline V gene are SGHDT and YYEEEE. CDR3 length: 15 residues. The CDR3 is CASNLGGGAQETQYF. The CDR3 DNA sequence: TGTGCCAGCAACCTCGGAGGGGGGGCCCAAGAGACCCAGTACTTC. Complete variable domain (other parts from reference TRBV5-6 and TRBJ2-5): DAGVTQSPTHLIKTRGQQVTLRCSPKSGHDTVSWYQQALGQGPQFIFQYYEEEERQRGNFPDRFSGHQFPNYSSELNVNALLLGDSALYLCASNLGGGAQETQYFGPGTRLLVL.

The V call is TRBV11-2, the J call TRBJ2-2; D perhaps matches TRBD1 (7 bases). Trimming removed 3 bases at V and 2 bases at J, with 13 bases between. The V gene's germline CDR1 is SGHAT and CDR2 FQNNGV. This CDR3 comprises 16 residues. Here the CDR3 reads CASSLAGQINTGELFF. In nucleotides, the CDR3 is TGTGCCAGCAGCTTGGCGGGACAGATAAACACCGGGGAGCTGTTTTTT. Supplemented by reference TRBV11-2 and TRBJ2-2, the full variable domain reads EAGVAQSPRYKIIEKRQSVAFWCNPISGHATLYWYQQILGQGPKLLIQFQNNGVVDDSQLPKDRFSAERLKGVDSTLKIQPAKLEDSAVYLCASSLAGQINTGELFFGEGSRLTVL.

Regarding this clonotype: Since no conserved phenylalanine or tryptophan closes the CDR3, a read error is the likely cause. The limits of the CDR3 on the DNA are not certain, so only TCRdb's listed CDR3 is given. This sequence joins TRBV29-1 and TRBJ2-1; TRBD2, the D gene given by the table, was not confirmed from the DNA. The CDR3 adds up to 15 amino acids, both ends counted. Germline CDR1 is SQVTM and CDR2 is ANQGSEA. This chain's CDR3 is CSVEGTFLSYDEQSL.

With respect to this clonotype: This may be a read error, as it is one base from a much larger clone. V and J are TRBV20-1 and TRBJ2-1, with a tentative D call TRBD2 (6 bases). The CDR3 runs 14 residues. V was cut by 3 bases and J by 11 bases, with 20 bases left in between. Germline CDR1 is DFQATT and CDR2 is SNEGSKA (reference sequence). The CDR3 DNA reads TGCAGTGCTAGCTCAATAATCTCTAGCGATAAGCAGTTCTTC. Translated: CSASSIISSDKQFF.

V usage is TRBV20-1 and J usage is TRBJ1-2; no firm D call. Germline lookup yields CDR1 DFQATT and CDR2 SNEGSKA (reference sequence). The CDR3 totals 14 residues. Between the trimmed V and J ends, which lost 5 bases and 4 bases, there was a span of 17 bases. The CDR3 spells CSAEDMGKVYGYTF. CDR3 nucleotides: TGCAGTGCTGAAGACATGGGGAAGGTCTATGGCTACACCTTC.

As to this clonotype: One junction end disagrees with the germline gene, perhaps due to a read error. The chain joins TRBV7-8 to TRBJ2-3; TRBD1 matches 9 bases. CDR3 length: 14 residues. Germline V CDR1 and CDR2: SGHVS, FQNEAQ. The DNA for the CDR3 is TGTGCCAGCAACTTGACAGGGGGAACAGATACGCGGTATTTT. Protein: CASNLTGGTDTRYF.

Comments on this clonotype: A much larger clone differs from this one at a single base, so this may be a read error. The V and J genes are TRBV28 and TRBJ2-1; D is perhaps TRBD2 (5 bases). CDR3 size: 14 residues. With 3 bases removed from V and 2 bases from J, the gap between germline ends came to 8 bases. Germline V gives CDR1 MDHEN, CDR2 SYDVKM. The CDR3 is CASSFDGTYNEQFF. The CDR3 region has the DNA TGTGCCAGCAGTTTTGACGGGACCTACAATGAGCAGTTCTTC.

V usage is TRBV11-1 and J usage is TRBJ2-1; D not resolved. The CDR3 is made up of 13 amino acids. Trimming shortened V by 0 bases and J by 6 bases, and 6 bases separated the two germline ends. CDR1 SGHAT and CDR2 FQDESV come from the germline V gene (reference sequence). The CDR3 DNA follows: TGTGCCAGCAGCTTAGCGGGAAGCAATGAGCAGTTCTTC. Its protein product is CASSLAGSNEQFF.

A single count supports this clonotype. Being one base from a much bigger clone, this may be a read error. The chain joins TRBV20-1 to TRBJ2-1; 14 bases fit TRBD2. J was trimmed by 9 bases and V by 1 base; bases with no gene match: 2. Germline lookup yields CDR1 DFQATT and CDR2 SNEGSKA (reference sequence). The CDR3 is 14 residues long. In DNA form, the CDR3 reads TGCAGTGCTAGAGGGACTAGCGGGAGGATTGAGCAGTTCTTC. Translation gives CSARGTSGRIEQFF.

Regarding this clonotype: Germline and junction disagree at one end, which may indicate a read error. This chain connects TRBV11-3 to TRBJ2-1; 9 bases match TRBD1. Germline V lookup: CDR1 SGHNT, CDR2 YENEEA. The CDR3 has 15 residues. The CDR3 nucleotides read TGTGCCAGCAGTTTCCCGGGACAGGGCAACAATGTGCAGTTCTTC. It yields the protein CASSFPGQGNNVQFF.

This chain uses TRBV20-1 with TRBJ1-4; no clear D. CDR3 length: 13 amino acids. Per germline, CDR1 DFQATT and CDR2 SNEGSKA (reference sequence). V dropped 0 bases and J dropped 10 bases, with 12 bases sitting between them. DNA for the CDR3: TGCAGTGCTAGAGATCTTCCTGGCGCAAAACTGTTTTTT. Protein product: CSARDLPGAKLFF.

In this sample, this clonotype turned up many times. As DNA, the CDR3 is TGCGCCAGCAGCTTGGAAGGACAGAGCTACAATGAGCAGTTCTTC. It encodes CASSLEGQSYNEQFF. The chain carries TRBV5-1 and TRBJ2-1, with TRBD1 as a possible D gene (6 bases). Germline values: CDR1 SGHRS, CDR2 YFSETQ. The CDR3 is 15 residues long. V dropped 0 bases and J dropped 3 bases, with 10 bases sitting between them.